The clone carrying this T cell receptor (beta chain) has only a few counts. Its antigen is still unknown. Donors comprised healthy HIV-negative adults lacking recent acute infections or vaccinations. The CDR3 is 15 amino acids. Germline CDR1 KGHSH, CDR2 LQKENI. J lost 5 bases, V lost 3 bases, and 7 bases had no gene match. This record belongs to a study of shared clonotypes between healthy human individuals. Study-wide results and caveats: Lower generation probabilities were found for non-shared clonotypes than for those shared by all four donors. Naive subsets, compared against memory subsets, generally had larger estimated richness values.

Data came from immunoSEQ multiplex PCR; TCRdb stores just in-frame clones and leaves some out. The table includes approximately 2.3 million clones, roughly 93% detected once. Sequenced material: naive CD4+ T cells from PBMCs. Sample subset: CD45RA+ positively selected. The clonotype comes from a man younger than 35 in good health. Some clones in this sample may be carry-over from other donors' samples. The chain has TRBV18 and TRBJ1-2; 9 bases are shared with TRBD1. CDR3 sequence: CASSPTGGGGYGYTF. CDR3 in DNA: TGTGCCAGCTCACCCACAGGGGGCGGCGGTTATGGCTACACCTTC. The complete variable domain, with remaining parts taken from reference TRBV18 and TRBJ1-2, reads NAGVMQNPRHLVRRRGQEARLRCSPMKGHSHVYWYRQLPEEGLKFMVYLQKENIIDESGMPKERFSAEFPKEGPSILRIQQVVRGDSAAYFCASSPTGGGGYGYTFGSGTRLTVV.